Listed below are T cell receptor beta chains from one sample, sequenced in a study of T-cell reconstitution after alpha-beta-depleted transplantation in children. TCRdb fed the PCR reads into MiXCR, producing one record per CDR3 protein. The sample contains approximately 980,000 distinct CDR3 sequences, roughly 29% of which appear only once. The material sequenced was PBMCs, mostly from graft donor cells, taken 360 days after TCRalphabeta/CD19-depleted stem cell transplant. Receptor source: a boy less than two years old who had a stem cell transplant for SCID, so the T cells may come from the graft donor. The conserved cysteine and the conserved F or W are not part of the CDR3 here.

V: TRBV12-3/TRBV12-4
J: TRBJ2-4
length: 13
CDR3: ASSPLSSGSPIQY

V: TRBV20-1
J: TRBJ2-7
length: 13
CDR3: SARGGTGKPYEQY

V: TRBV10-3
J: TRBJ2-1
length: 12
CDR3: AISASARGDEQF

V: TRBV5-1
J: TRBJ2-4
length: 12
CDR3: ASSSGQAPNIQY

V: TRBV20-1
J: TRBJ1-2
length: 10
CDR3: SASERQYGYT

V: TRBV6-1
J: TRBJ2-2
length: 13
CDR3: ASRGTQPNTGELF

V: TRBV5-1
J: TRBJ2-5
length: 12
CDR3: ASSWKGLVETQY

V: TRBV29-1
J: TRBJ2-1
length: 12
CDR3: SVEVGFLGNEQF

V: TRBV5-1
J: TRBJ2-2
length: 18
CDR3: ASSFFWGDRVQWNTGELF

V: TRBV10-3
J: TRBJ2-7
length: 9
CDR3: AISEAHEQY

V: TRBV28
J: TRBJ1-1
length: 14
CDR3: ASRPTGLPMNTEAF

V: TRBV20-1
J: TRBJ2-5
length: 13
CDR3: SVGAGQGSPETQY

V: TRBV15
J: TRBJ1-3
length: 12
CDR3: ATSRQIGGNTIY

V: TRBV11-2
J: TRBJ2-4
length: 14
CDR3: ASSSYRGGAKNIQY

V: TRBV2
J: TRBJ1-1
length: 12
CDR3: ASSEDRWNTEAF

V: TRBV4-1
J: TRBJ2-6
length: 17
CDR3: ASSQGPETVISGANVLT

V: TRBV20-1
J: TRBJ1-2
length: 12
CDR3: SANSADFGYGYT

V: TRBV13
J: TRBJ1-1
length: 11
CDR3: ASSLPSTAEAF

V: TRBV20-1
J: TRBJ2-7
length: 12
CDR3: SATTGGVNYEQY

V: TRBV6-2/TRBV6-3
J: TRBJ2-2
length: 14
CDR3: ASSYWGKRVTGELF

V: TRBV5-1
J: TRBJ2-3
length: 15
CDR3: ASSLNFRNGGTDTQY

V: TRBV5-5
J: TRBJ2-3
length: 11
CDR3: ASRRPGADTQY

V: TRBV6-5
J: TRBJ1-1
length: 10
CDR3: ASSSSGAKAF